The 20 T cell receptor beta chains in this list originate from one sample, sequenced in a study of shared clonotypes between healthy human individuals (dated by TCRdb to between 2020 and 2021). The library was made by the immunoSEQ multiplex PCR assay. Entries here come from immuneACCESS through TCRdb and include only in-frame sequences with V and J called. Some clones fail to appear in such tables; in the studies checked, an unresolved V gene covers under half of the shortfall, and the cause of the remainder is unknown. The sample records 600,000 to 800,000 clones, 55% to 75% of which are singletons. Over 1.5% of the sample lies in the top ten. Sequencing used memory CD4+ T cells sorted from blood. Interpreted using the paper, the cell subset or site label stands for: CD45RA-negative fraction. The receptors were sampled from a woman aged 30 to 39 in good health.

The genes are TRBV5-1 and TRBJ2-7, with 11 bases aligning to TRBD2. This CDR3 is built from 15 residues. The germline CDR1 and CDR2 sequences are SGHRS and YFSETQ. The V segment lost 2 bases and the J segment 7 bases; nucleotides outside the gene matches: 8. The CDR3 nucleotides are TGCGCCAGCAGCTTTAGACTAGCGGGATCTGGAGAGCAGTACTTC. It yields the protein CASSFRLAGSGEQYF.

The chain combines TRBV27 with TRBJ1-1; D is uncertain. Trimming took 7 bases from V and 5 from J, leaving 17 bases between them. The germline gives CDR1 MNHEY, CDR2 SMNVEV (reference sequence). The CDR3 is 14 residues long. CDR3 DNA: TGTGCCAGCACCCCGAGAGGCCTTTGGACTGAAGCTTTCTTT. Translation gives CASTPRGLWTEAFF.

This clone was found once. The chain links TRBV28 to TRBJ2-7; TRBD1 matches at 7 bases. Germline values: CDR1 MDHEN, CDR2 SYDVKM. This CDR3 spans 12 amino acids. V was pared by 6 bases and J by 10 bases, with 9 bases of the junction left unmatched. CDR3 loop: CASRETGPKQYF. CDR3 coding DNA: TGTGCCAGCAGGGAGACAGGGCCGAAACAGTACTTC.

The chain employs TRBV11-2 and TRBJ1-3; perhaps TRBD1 as D (6 bases). The CDR3 totals 18 residues. V was clipped by 7 bases and J by 1 base, with 23 bases between them. Germline assignment: CDR1 SGHAT and CDR2 FQNNGV. The CDR3 DNA is TGTGCCAGCACCAAACAACTGTACAGGGCCCGATCTGGAAACACCATATATTTT. Its translation: CASTKQLYRARSGNTIYF.

The V and J genes are TRBV6-5 and TRBJ2-5, with 9 bases identical to TRBD2. Losses at the gene ends were 0 bases for V and 5 bases for J; bases not matched to a gene: 1. CDR1 is MNHEY, CDR2 SVGAGI, per germline. The CDR3 runs 14 residues. This CDR3 reads CASSYSSGGETQYF. CDR3 sequence (DNA): TGTGCCAGCAGTTACTCGAGCGGGGGGGAGACCCAGTACTTC.

The chain has TRBV21-1 and TRBJ1-4; the table calls TRBD1, which could not be checked here. TRBV21-1 is a known pseudogene. The CDR3 spans 18 residues. The CDR3 coding sequence is TGTGCCAGCAGCAGCCCGATTCGACAGGGGGGGACTAATGAAAAACTGTTTTTT. Translating gives CASSSPIRQGGTNEKLFF.

The chain joins TRBV5-1 to TRBJ1-2; D remains unclear. Germline-derived CDR1 and CDR2 are SGHRS and YFSETQ. The CDR3 contains 15 residues. V lost 4 bases to trimming and J lost 2 bases, with 15 bases between them. CDR3 sequence reads: CASSGEHKTNYGYTF. The CDR3 region has the DNA TGCGCCAGCAGCGGTGAACACAAAACCAACTATGGCTACACCTTC.

Comments on this clone: In the same sample, other DNA sequences code for this CDR3. V usage is TRBV5-1 and J usage is TRBJ2-7; 11 nucleotides agree with TRBD2. V was clipped by 3 bases and J by 3 bases; unmatched bases: 2. The CDR3 covers 14 residues. Germline V gene data show CDR1 as SGHRS and CDR2 as YFSETQ. The CDR3 here is CASSSTSGSYEQYF. The DNA for the CDR3 is TGCGCCAGCAGCTCCACTAGCGGGAGCTACGAGCAGTACTTC. The full variable domain, completed using reference TRBV5-1 and TRBJ2-7, is KAGVTQTPRYLIKTRGQQVTLSCSPISGHRSVSWYQQTPGQGLQFLFEYFSETQRNKGNFPGRFSGRQFSNSRSEMNVSTLELGDSALYLCASSSTSGSYEQYFGPGTRLTVT.

The chain recombines TRBV11-3 with TRBJ2-2; TRBD2 matches 12 bases. Trimming took 4 bases from V and 6 from J; bases not matched to a gene: 3. The CDR3 totals 15 residues. The germline CDR1 and CDR2 sequences are SGHNT and YENEEA. The CDR3 bases are TGTGCCAGCAGCTCTAGCGGGAGGGCCGCCGGGGAGCTGTTTTTT. Residues: CASSSSGRAAGELFF. The variable domain in full, completed from reference TRBV11-3 and TRBJ2-2, reads EAGVVQSPRYKIIEKKQPVAFWCNPISGHNTLYWYLQNLGQGPELLIRYENEEAVDDSQLPKDRFSAERLKGVDSTLKIQPAELGDSAVYLCASSSSGRAAGELFFGEGSRLTVL.

The V and J genes are TRBV4-1 and TRBJ2-7; TRBD1 agrees at 7 bases. V was clipped by 3 bases and J by 3 bases; unmatched bases: 11. The CDR3 sequence is 16 residues long. In germline, CDR1 is MGHRA, CDR2 YSYEKL. The CDR3 coding sequence is TGCGCCAGCAGCCATAGTAACAGGGGTAGTATCTACGAGCAGTACTTC. Translated, it gives CASSHSNRGSIYEQYF.

The V and J genes are TRBV25-1 and TRBJ2-7, with 8 positions matching TRBD1. This CDR3 region has 13 residues. The germline V gene has CDR1 MGHDK and CDR2 SYGVNS. Losses at the gene ends were 10 bases for V and 0 bases for J; bases not matched to a gene: 5. The chain's CDR3 is CATQTGASYEQYF. Written as DNA, the CDR3 is TGTGCCACTCAGACAGGGGCCTCCTACGAGCAGTACTTC.

The gene calls are TRBV29-1 and TRBJ1-5, with TRBD1 as a possible D gene (6 bases). Per the germline V gene, CDR1 is SQVTM and CDR2 is ANQGSEA. Trimming shortened V by 6 bases and J by 6 bases, and 15 bases separated the two germline ends. The CDR3 covers 13 residues. The CDR3, as DNA: TGCAGCGTCGGAGGGGGAAACGGTCAGCCCCAGCATTTT. This encodes CSVGGGNGQPQHF.

The chain joins TRBV5-1 to TRBJ2-5; the D is unclear. CDR1 and CDR2 from the germline V gene are SGHRS and YFSETQ. V lost 0 bases, J lost 4 bases, and 7 bases lay in between. CDR3 length: 13 residues. CDR3 region: CASSLDKRETQYF. DNA for the CDR3: TGCGCCAGCAGCTTGGATAAGAGAGAGACCCAGTACTTC.

Turning to this clone: This probably arose from a read error, given a far larger clone one base away. At the DNA level, this CDR3 is encoded by other sequences in the same sample as well. The rearrangement joins TRBV7-9 to TRBJ2-3; 9 positions agree with TRBD2. This CDR3 region has 16 residues. In germline, CDR1 is SEHNR, CDR2 FQNEAQ (reference sequence). The CDR3 nucleotides are TGTGCCAGCAGCTTAGCGTTTAGCGGGAGTAAGGATACGCAATATTTT. Amino acids: CASSLAFSGSKDTQYF.

This clone was recorded at least ten times. The same CDR3 also results from other DNA sequences found in this sample. The chain has TRBV5-1 and TRBJ2-1; the D is unclear. V shed 2 bases and J shed 0 bases, with 9 bases lying between them. The CDR3 contains 15 residues. Germline loops: CDR1 SGHRS, CDR2 YFSETQ. The CDR3 loop is CASSLDSHSYNEQFF. The CDR3 DNA follows: TGCGCCAGCAGCTTAGACTCACACTCCTACAATGAGCAGTTCTTC.

This rearrangement joins TRBV2 to TRBJ1-2, with a weak D call TRBD1 (5 bases). Between the trimmed V and J ends, which lost 6 bases and 2 bases, there was a span of 19 bases. The V gene's germline CDR1 is SNHLY and CDR2 FYNNEI. This CDR3 spans 16 amino acids. CDR3 amino acids: CASRTGPTGVNYGYTF. CDR3 nucleotides: TGTGCCAGCAGGACGGGACCGACCGGAGTAAACTATGGCTACACCTTC.

This clone was observed at least ten times. The V call is TRBV5-5, the J call TRBJ2-7, with D perhaps TRBD1 or TRBD2 (5 bases each). The CDR3 consists of 16 residues. V was cut by 4 bases and J by 4 bases, with 21 bases left in between. The germline gives CDR1 SGHKS, CDR2 YYEKEE (reference sequence). The CDR3 here is CASSNSRTGPTYEQYF. For the CDR3, the DNA is TGTGCCAGCAGCAACAGTAGAACGGGGCCCACTTACGAGCAGTACTTC.

A few counts support this clone. The CDR3 here is CASSYADRESNEQYF. Written as DNA, the CDR3 is TGTGCCAGCAGTTACGCCGACAGGGAGAGTAACGAGCAGTACTTC. The chain joins TRBV6-6 to TRBJ2-7, with 7 positions matching TRBD1. V lost 2 bases to trimming and J lost 5 bases; unmatched junction nucleotides: 9. Germline values: CDR1 MNHNY, CDR2 SVGAGI (reference sequence). The CDR3 is made up of 15 amino acids.

In this sample, this clone turned up many times. The gene calls are TRBV4-2 and TRBJ2-5; 9 nucleotides align to TRBD2. With 1 base clipped from V and 11 bases from J, the junction kept 14 bases outside the gene matches. Germline V gene lookup returns CDR1 LGHNA and CDR2 YNFKEQ. The CDR3 totals 16 residues. DNA for the CDR3: TGTGCCAGCAGCCAAGTAGGAGGCGGGAGGGCTTTAGAGCAGTACTTC. It specifies CASSQVGGGRALEQYF.

The V call is TRBV21-1, the J call TRBJ1-1; the D segment call TRBD1 is taken from the table without a DNA check. TRBV21-1 is labeled a pseudogene. There are 15 residues in the CDR3. The CDR3: CASSARTGVTAEAFF. CDR3 DNA: TGTGCCAGCAGCGCACGAACAGGGGTTACGGCTGAAGCTTTCTTT.